The 28 T cell receptor beta chains presented below share a single source sample, sequenced in a study of blood T cell repertoires in COVID-19. Data came from immunoSEQ multiplex PCR; TCRdb stores just in-frame clones and leaves some out. This sample carries about 160,000 clones, 82% of them seen once, and the ten largest clones take 15% to 20%. The sample comprised PBMCs or T cells enriched from blood (not recorded which). Source of these receptors: a man aged 55 to 70 who had recovered from COVID-19.

The rearrangement joins TRBV28 to TRBJ1-6; no clear D gene. The CDR3 totals 15 residues. Germline CDR1 MDHEN, CDR2 SYDVKM. Trimming stripped 6 bases from V and 7 bases from J, with 16 bases between. CDR3 protein: CASRYTTGGNSPLHF. The CDR3 DNA sequence: TGTGCCAGCAGATACACGACGGGTGGGAATTCACCCCTCCACTTT.

The chain links TRBV19 to TRBJ1-1; 7 positions match TRBD1. V trimming: 4 bases; J trimming: 3 bases; junction bases outside the gene matches: 5. The CDR3 runs 14 residues. Germline loops: CDR1 LNHDA, CDR2 SQIVND (reference sequence). The CDR3 sequence: CASSNPGQYTEAFF. The CDR3 DNA reads TGTGCCAGTAGTAACCCGGGACAGTACACTGAAGCTTTCTTT.

V and J are TRBV28 and TRBJ1-4; the D is unclear. Trimming stripped 5 bases from V and 5 bases from J, with 6 bases between. The CDR3 runs 12 residues. Germline CDR1 is MDHEN and CDR2 is SYDVKM. CDR3 DNA: TGTGCCAGCAGTACACAAAATGAAAAACTGTTTTTT. Protein product: CASSTQNEKLFF.

The chain joins TRBV30 to TRBJ2-2; a possible D gene is TRBD1 (5 bases). Trimming shortened V by 4 bases and J by 6 bases, and 9 bases separated the two germline ends. There are 12 residues in the CDR3. Per germline, CDR1 GTSNPN and CDR2 SVGIG (reference sequence). The CDR3, as DNA: TGTGCCTGGATCAGGGTCCCCGGGGAGCTGTTTTTT. This translates into CAWIRVPGELFF.

The chain has TRBV30 and TRBJ1-6; 10 nucleotides line up with TRBD1. The V gene's germline CDR1 is GTSNPN and CDR2 SVGIG (reference sequence). This CDR3 contains 15 residues. V was pared by 1 base and J by 6 bases, with 3 bases of the junction left unmatched. The CDR3, as DNA: TGTGCCTGGAGTGGGGGGACAGGGGCTAATTCACCCCTCCACTTT. Amino acids: CAWSGGTGANSPLHF.

V usage is TRBV5-1 and J usage is TRBJ2-3; D not resolved. V lost 4 bases and J 7 bases, leaving 7 bases between the germline ends. Germline V gene lookup returns CDR1 SGHRS and CDR2 YFSETQ. CDR3 size: 11 residues. In DNA form, the CDR3 reads TGCGCCAGCAGCAAGGAGTATACGCAGTATTTT. This sequence encodes CASSKEYTQYF.

The CDR3 here is CASSLSHRGNTEAFF. CDR3 nucleotides: TGTGCCAGCAGTTTATCACATCGGGGGAACACTGAAGCTTTCTTT. The rearrangement joins TRBV6-5 to TRBJ1-1; D is unclear. The CDR3 is 15 residues long. In germline, CDR1 is MNHEY, CDR2 SVGAGI. Deletions cut 4 bases from V and 1 base from J, with 13 bases between.

This clone was observed a handful of times. The CDR3 DNA follows: TGCACCAGCAGCCAAGATTGGAGCAGCTCCTACGAGCAGTACTTC. Amino acid sequence: CTSSQDWSSSYEQYF. The gene calls are TRBV1 and TRBJ2-7; the table assigns TRBD2, which was not confirmed against the DNA. TRBV1 is shown as a pseudogene. The CDR3 length is 15 residues.

This chain joins TRBV19 and TRBJ1-1; no clear D. The CDR3 sequence is 15 residues long. V gave up 7 bases and J gave up 4 bases, with 19 bases separating them. CDR1 LNHDA and CDR2 SQIVND come from the germline V gene (reference sequence). The CDR3 loop is CASTQYPGEGTEAFF. For the CDR3, the DNA is TGTGCCAGTACCCAGTATCCCGGGGAGGGCACTGAAGCTTTCTTT.

The chain joins TRBV7-2 to TRBJ2-1; D possibly corresponds to TRBD1 (5 bases). Trimming left V 5 bases short and J 6 bases short, with 14 bases between. The V gene's germline CDR1 is SGHTA and CDR2 FQGNSA. This CDR3 comprises 14 residues. The CDR3 reads CASSAKRQSNEQFF. CDR3 in DNA: TGTGCCAGCAGCGCGAAAAGACAGAGCAATGAGCAGTTCTTC.

The J gene is TRBJ2-2, the V gene TRBV2; weak D call: TRBD2 (6 bases). This CDR3 spans 15 amino acids. Between the trimmed V and J ends, which lost 3 bases and 3 bases, there was a span of 11 bases. CDR1 SNHLY and CDR2 FYNNEI come from the germline V gene. CDR3 sequence: CASSDVAADTGELFF. DNA of the CDR3: TGTGCCAGCAGTGACGTAGCGGCAGACACCGGGGAGCTGTTTTTT.

V usage is TRBV30 and J usage is TRBJ1-5; no clear D gene. Between the trimmed V and J ends, which lost 5 bases and 3 bases, there was a span of 8 bases. The CDR3 sequence is 12 residues long. Germline assignment: CDR1 GTSNPN and CDR2 SVGIG (reference sequence). The CDR3 nucleotides read TGTGCCTGGGGCCGAGACAATCAGCCCCAGCATTTT. Protein product: CAWGRDNQPQHF.

This chain joins TRBV6-6 and TRBJ1-2, with 9 nucleotides matching TRBD1. Per the germline V gene, CDR1 is MNHNY and CDR2 is SVGAGI (reference sequence). This CDR3 has 13 residues. Trimming at V came to 6 bases and at J to 7 bases, leaving 6 bases not matched to a gene. CDR3 DNA: TGTGCCAGCAGCCCACAGGGGGCCGGTGGCTACACCTTC. This codes for CASSPQGAGGYTF.

This chain uses TRBV11-3 with TRBJ2-5, with TRBD2 as a possible D gene (5 bases). The CDR3 runs to 14 residues. The germline V gene has CDR1 SGHNT and CDR2 YENEEA. Trimming stripped 0 bases from V and 4 bases from J, with 9 bases between. CDR3 sequence: CASSLDASPETQYF. CDR3 nucleotide sequence: TGTGCCAGCAGCTTAGACGCTAGCCCAGAGACCCAGTACTTC.

The sample holds a few counts of this clone. V is TRBV5-6 and J is TRBJ1-4; D is perhaps TRBD1 (6 bases). The CDR3 is 16 amino acids. Deletions cut 4 bases from V and 6 bases from J, with 19 bases between. The germline CDR1 and CDR2 sequences are SGHDT and YYEEEE. The CDR3 sequence: CASSDTARGRDEKLFF. As DNA, the CDR3 is TGTGCCAGCAGCGATACCGCCAGGGGCCGAGATGAAAAACTGTTTTTT.

The chain links TRBV18 to TRBJ1-1, with a tentative D call TRBD1 (5 bases). Between the trimmed V and J ends, which lost 8 bases and 1 base, there was a span of 11 bases. The germline V gene encodes CDR1 KGHSH and CDR2 LQKENI. CDR3 length: 13 amino acids. CDR3 in amino acids: CASGGTQNTEAFF. As DNA, the CDR3 is TGTGCCAGCGGGGGGACGCAGAACACTGAAGCTTTCTTT.

The rearrangement uses TRBV27 and TRBJ1-1; 7 bases are shared with TRBD1. The CDR3 extends over 13 amino acids. With V trimmed by 8 bases and J by 3 bases, 6 bases remained unmatched. CDR1 MNHEY and CDR2 SMNVEV come from the germline V gene (reference sequence). The CDR3 sequence: CASGDRYYTEAFF. The CDR3 bases are TGTGCCAGCGGGGACAGATACTACACTGAAGCTTTCTTT.

The gene calls are TRBV15 and TRBJ2-7; D ambiguous. The CDR3 has 15 amino acids. V was trimmed by 1 base and J by 3 bases, leaving 13 bases between them. Germline lookup yields CDR1 LNHNV and CDR2 YYDKDF (reference sequence). CDR3 bases: TGTGCCACCAGCAGAGGCGACGCGGCCAACTACGAGCAGTACTTC. This gives the protein CATSRGDAANYEQYF.

This chain uses TRBV27 with TRBJ1-1; TRBD1 aligns across 8 bases. Per germline, CDR1 MNHEY and CDR2 SMNVEV (reference sequence). J gave up 12 bases and V 2 bases, and 14 bases lay outside the gene matches. The CDR3 spans 15 residues. The CDR3 protein is CASSLGPWGQEMTFF. The DNA for the CDR3 is TGTGCCAGCAGTTTAGGGCCATGGGGACAGGAGATGACTTTCTTT.

For the CDR3, the DNA is TGTGCCACCAAACGGGCAGGGGGCACCGGGGAGCTGTTTTTT. As protein: CATKRAGGTGELFF. This chain joins TRBV28 and TRBJ2-2, with TRBD1 matching 7 bases. The CDR3 contains 14 residues. Unmatched junction bases numbered 9, after V lost 10 bases and J lost 4 bases. Germline CDR1 and CDR2: MDHEN and SYDVKM. Together with reference TRBV28 and TRBJ2-2, the CDR3 gives the full variable domain: DVKVTQSSRYLVKRTGEKVFLECVQDMDHENMFWYRQDPGLGLRLIYFSYDVKMKEKGDIPEGYSVSREKKERFSLILESASTNQTSMYLCATKRAGGTGELFFGEGSRLTVL.

This clone was seen only a few times. This chain uses TRBV27 with TRBJ2-1, with 13 bases aligning to TRBD2. CDR3 length: 17 residues. In germline, CDR1 is MNHEY, CDR2 SMNVEV (reference sequence). Unmatched junction bases numbered 10, after V lost 4 bases and J lost 7 bases. The CDR3 DNA is TGTGCCAGCAGTTGGTCCTATCTACTAGCGGGGGGGAATGAGCAGTTCTTC. The encoded protein is CASSWSYLLAGGNEQFF.

CDR3 coding DNA: TGTGCCAGCAGCCAAGGGAGGCAGACCGGGGAGCTGTTTTTT. As protein: CASSQGRQTGELFF. This rearrangement joins TRBV3-1 (or the pseudogene TRBV3-2) to TRBJ2-2, with a possible D match to TRBD2 (5 bases). V gave up 1 base and J gave up 5 bases, with 8 bases separating them. Germline loops: CDR1 LGHDT, CDR2 YNNKEL (reference sequence). The CDR3 has 14 amino acids.

V gene TRBV12-3 or TRBV12-4 combines with J gene TRBJ1-2; a possible D gene is TRBD1 (6 bases). Trimming shortened V by 5 bases and J by 3 bases, and 10 bases separated the two germline ends. CDR3 length: 13 residues. CDR3 nucleotide sequence: TGTGCCAGCAGTCGACAGGCTGACTATGGCTACACCTTC. This gives the protein CASSRQADYGYTF.

The chain recombines TRBV21-1 with TRBJ1-1. TRBV21-1 is shown as a pseudogene. The CDR3 covers 15 residues. In DNA, the CDR3 is TGTGCCAGCAGCACGTTCCGGGAGGTACTCACTGAAGCTTTCTTT. This gives the protein CASSTFREVLTEAFF.

V gene TRBV28 combines with J gene TRBJ1-1; tentatively, D is TRBD1 (6 bases). The CDR3 length is 15 residues. The V gene's germline CDR1 is MDHEN and CDR2 SYDVKM. The V gene lost 2 bases and the J gene lost 4 bases, with 14 bases spanning the gap. The CDR3 sequence: CASSLTGMTGTEAFF. The CDR3 nucleotides are TGTGCCAGCAGTTTAACAGGGATGACGGGCACTGAAGCTTTCTTT.

This chain connects TRBV28 to TRBJ1-5; TRBD1 matches 9 bases. V gave up 8 bases and J gave up 1 base; unmatched junction bases: 3. Per the germline V gene, CDR1 is MDHEN and CDR2 is SYDVKM. This CDR3 has 14 residues. CDR3 protein: CASGDRGSNQPQHF. The CDR3 DNA sequence: TGTGCCAGCGGAGACAGGGGGAGCAATCAGCCCCAGCATTTT.

This rearrangement joins TRBV24-1 to TRBJ2-3, with D possibly matching TRBD2 (5 bases). In germline, CDR1 is KGHDR, CDR2 SFDVKD. V was clipped by 3 bases and J by 2 bases, with 14 bases between them. CDR3 length equals 16 residues. The DNA for the CDR3 is TGTGCCACCAGTGATGCCAGCGGAGATTACACAGATACGCAGTATTTT. It specifies CATSDASGDYTDTQYF.

J is TRBJ1-4 and V is TRBV5-1; no reliable D call. CDR1 is SGHRS, CDR2 YFSETQ, per germline. CDR3 length: 13 residues. V lost 0 bases and J 4 bases, leaving 4 bases between the germline ends. The CDR3 here is CASSLVSNEKLFF. DNA for the CDR3: TGCGCCAGCAGCTTGGTCAGTAATGAAAAACTGTTTTTT.